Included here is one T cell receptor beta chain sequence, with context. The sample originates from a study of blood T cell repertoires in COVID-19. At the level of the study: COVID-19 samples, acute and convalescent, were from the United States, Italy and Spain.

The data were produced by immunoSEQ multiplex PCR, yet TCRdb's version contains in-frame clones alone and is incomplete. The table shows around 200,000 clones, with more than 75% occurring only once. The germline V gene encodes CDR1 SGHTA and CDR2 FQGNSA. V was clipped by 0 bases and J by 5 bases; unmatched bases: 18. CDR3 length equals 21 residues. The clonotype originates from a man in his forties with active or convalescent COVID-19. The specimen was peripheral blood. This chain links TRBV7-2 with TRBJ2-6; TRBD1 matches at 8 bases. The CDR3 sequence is CASSLAGMRGTGDLRANVLTF. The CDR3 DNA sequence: TGTGCCAGCAGCTTAGCCGGGATGAGAGGGACAGGCGACCTTCGGGCCAACGTCCTGACTTTC.